This T cell receptor beta chain was profiled in a study of blood T cell repertoires in COVID-19. The repertoire was sequenced with immunoSEQ multiplex PCR; TCRdb's copy has only in-frame clones and lacks some. The sample has about 200,000 clones, roughly 87% seen once. The TCR was taken from a woman aged 55-75 years with COVID-19, enrolled during active disease. Sequencing input: peripheral blood.

The CDR3 region has the DNA TGTGCCAGCATGACTTTGGCGGGAGGTGGGAACGAGCAGTACTTC. This gives the protein CASMTLAGGGNEQYF. V gene TRBV6-5 combines with J gene TRBJ2-7, with TRBD2 identical over 8 bases. The CDR3 runs to 15 residues. Losses at the gene ends were 7 bases for V and 5 bases for J; bases not matched to a gene: 13. Germline V CDR1 and CDR2: MNHEY, SVGAGI.